This T cell receptor beta chain was recorded in a study of T cells in Graves' hyperthyroidism and ophthalmopathy. There were TCR beta CDR3 regions amplified from RNA transcripts. HTBI primers were employed in a first-round RT-PCR of the TCR CDR3. TCRdb recomputed calls from the multiplex PCR reads with MiXCR, one row per CDR3 protein. The profile shows 530,000 or so distinct CDR3 sequences, roughly 24% of them singletons. A word on this clonotype: Because it lacks the conserved phenylalanine or tryptophan at the end, this CDR3 is likely a read error.

Trimming at V came to 3 bases and at J to 4 bases, leaving 18 bases not matched to a gene. The CDR3 is 18 amino acids. Germline lookup yields CDR1 SGHNT and CDR2 YYREEE (reference sequence). Thyroid ultrasound, orbital computed tomography, clinical symptoms, and serum thyroxine and TRAb underpinned diagnoses. The chain couples TRBV5-4 to TRBJ1-2; 7 bases map to TRBD1. The clonotype comes from a woman aged 25 to 45 with Graves' ophthalmopathy. The sample taken for sequencing was blood. CDR3 bases: TGTGCCAGCAGCTGGACCCGGGACAGATCGACGTTTAGCTATGGCTACACCTCC. It yields the protein CASSWTRDRSTFSYGYTS.